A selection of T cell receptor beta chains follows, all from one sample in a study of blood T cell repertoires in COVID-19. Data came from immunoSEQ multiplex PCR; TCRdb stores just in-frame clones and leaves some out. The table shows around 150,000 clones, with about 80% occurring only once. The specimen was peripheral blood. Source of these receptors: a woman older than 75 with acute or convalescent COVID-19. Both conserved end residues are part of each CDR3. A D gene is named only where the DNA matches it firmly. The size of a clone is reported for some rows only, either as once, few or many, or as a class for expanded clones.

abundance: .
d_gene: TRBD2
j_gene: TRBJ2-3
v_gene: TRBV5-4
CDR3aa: CASGPLGGVSTDTQYF
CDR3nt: TGTGCCAGCGGCCCCCTCGGGGGGGTAAGCACAGATACGCAGTATTTT

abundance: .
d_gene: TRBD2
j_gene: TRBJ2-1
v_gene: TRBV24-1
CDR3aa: CATSGHGTSRQFF
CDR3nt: TGTGCCACCAGTGGCCACGGGACTAGCCGGCAGTTCTTC

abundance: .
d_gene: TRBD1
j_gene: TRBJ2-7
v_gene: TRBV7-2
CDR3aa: CASSSWDRPYEQYF
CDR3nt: TGTGCCAGCAGCTCCTGGGACAGACCCTACGAGCAGTACTTC

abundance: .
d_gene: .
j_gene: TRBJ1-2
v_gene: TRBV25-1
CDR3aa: CASSDLGGNNYGYTF
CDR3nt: TGTGCCAGCAGTGACCTCGGCGGGAATAACTATGGCTACACCTTC

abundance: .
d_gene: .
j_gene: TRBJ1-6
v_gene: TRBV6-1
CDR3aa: CASSELRGVSPLHF
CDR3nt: TGTGCCAGCAGTGAACTCCGGGGAGTTTCACCCCTCCACTTT

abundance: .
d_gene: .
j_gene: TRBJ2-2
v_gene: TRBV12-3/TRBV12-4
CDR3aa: CASQARNTGELFF
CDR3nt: TGTGCCAGCCAGGCGAGGAACACCGGGGAGCTGTTTTTT

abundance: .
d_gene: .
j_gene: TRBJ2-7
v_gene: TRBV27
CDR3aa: CASSARGSGFYEQYF
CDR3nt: TGTGCCAGCAGTGCTCGAGGGTCAGGATTCTACGAGCAGTACTTC

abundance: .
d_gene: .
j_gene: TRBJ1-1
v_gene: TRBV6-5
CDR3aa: CASSYKQNTEAFF
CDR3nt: TGTGCCAGCAGTTATAAACAGAACACTGAAGCTTTCTTT

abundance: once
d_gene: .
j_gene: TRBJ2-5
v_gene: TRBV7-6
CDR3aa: CASSRRGSQETQYF
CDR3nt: TGTGCCAGCAGCCGGAGGGGCAGTCAAGAGACCCAGTACTTC

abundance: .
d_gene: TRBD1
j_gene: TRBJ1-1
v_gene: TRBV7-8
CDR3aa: CASSGDRGLPGFF
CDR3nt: TGTGCCAGCAGCGGGGACAGGGGGCTCCCCGGGTTCTTT

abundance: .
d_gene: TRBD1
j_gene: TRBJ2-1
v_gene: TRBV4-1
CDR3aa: CASSRLPGQSYNEQFF
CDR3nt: TGCGCCAGCAGCCGCTTACCGGGACAGTCGTACAATGAGCAGTTCTTC

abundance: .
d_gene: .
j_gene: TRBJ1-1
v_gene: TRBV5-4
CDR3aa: CASSNPTTGRAVEAFF
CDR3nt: TGTGCCAGCAGCAATCCGACGACAGGCCGGGCGGTGGAAGCTTTCTTT

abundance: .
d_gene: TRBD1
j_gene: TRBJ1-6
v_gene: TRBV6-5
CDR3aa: CASSYSHRGNNSPLHF
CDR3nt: TGTGCCAGCAGTTATTCCCACAGGGGGAATAATTCACCCCTCCACTTT

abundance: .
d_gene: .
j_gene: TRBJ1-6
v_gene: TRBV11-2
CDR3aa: CASSLIGDSPLHF
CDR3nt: TGTGCCAGCAGCTTAATCGGAGATTCACCCCTCCACTTT

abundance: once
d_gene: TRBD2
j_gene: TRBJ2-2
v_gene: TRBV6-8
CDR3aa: CASSYQGLAGGKKGGELFF
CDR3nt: TGTGCCAGCAGTTACCAGGGACTAGCGGGAGGAAAGAAGGGCGGGGAGCTGTTTTTT

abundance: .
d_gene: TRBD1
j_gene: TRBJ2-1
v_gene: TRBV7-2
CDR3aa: CASSLLGQGGPNEQFF
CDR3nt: TGTGCCAGCAGCTTATTGGGACAGGGGGGCCCCAATGAGCAGTTCTTC

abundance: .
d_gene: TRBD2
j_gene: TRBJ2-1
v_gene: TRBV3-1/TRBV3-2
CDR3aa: CASSQVVGEGSYNEQFF
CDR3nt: TGTGCCAGCAGCCAAGTTGTGGGGGAGGGATCCTACAATGAGCAGTTCTTC

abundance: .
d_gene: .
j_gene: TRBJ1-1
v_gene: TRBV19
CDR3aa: CASSILLRGEAFF
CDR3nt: TGTGCCAGTAGTATCCTCCTCCGGGGAGAAGCTTTCTTT

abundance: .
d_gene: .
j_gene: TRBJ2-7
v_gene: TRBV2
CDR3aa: CASSETGSYEQYF
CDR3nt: TGTGCCAGCAGTGAGACTGGCTCCTACGAGCAGTACTTC

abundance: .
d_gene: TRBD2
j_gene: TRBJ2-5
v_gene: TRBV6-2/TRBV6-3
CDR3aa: CASSPGLAGEETQYF
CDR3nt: TGTGCCAGCAGCCCGGGACTAGCGGGAGAAGAGACCCAGTACTTC